Shown below are 25 T cell receptor beta chains from a single sample sequenced in a study of blood T cell repertoires in COVID-19. Sequencing used immunoSEQ multiplex PCR; TCRdb keeps in-frame clones, though not all of them. The table includes roughly 190,000 clones, 80% to 90% detected once. Source material: peripheral blood. These receptors originate from a woman aged 35 to 49 with COVID-19, enrolled during active disease.

The chain joins TRBV7-9 to TRBJ1-1; no clear D. The CDR3 spans 14 residues. V lost 5 bases and J 1 base, leaving 11 bases between the germline ends. CDR1 is SEHNR and CDR2 is FQNEAQ in the germline V gene (reference sequence). CDR3 coding DNA: TGTGCCAGCAGCCCATCGACAAAGAACACTGAAGCTTTCTTT. Translation gives CASSPSTKNTEAFF.

This chain uses TRBV10-2 with TRBJ2-1; 11 nucleotides agree with TRBD2. Per germline, CDR1 WSHSY and CDR2 SAAADI. The CDR3 runs 18 residues. The V gene end was trimmed by 2 bases and the J gene end by 1 base; junction bases not matched to a gene: 7. CDR3 amino acids: CASSELAGGLASYNEQFF. The DNA of the CDR3 is TGCGCCAGCAGTGAGCTAGCGGGAGGCCTTGCTTCCTACAATGAGCAGTTCTTC.

This rearrangement joins TRBV6-5 to TRBJ1-1; no reliable D call. CDR3 length: 13 amino acids. Trimming removed 8 bases from V and 0 bases from J, with 10 bases in between. Germline V lookup: CDR1 MNHEY, CDR2 SVGAGI. The CDR3 is CASYRGMNTEAFF. CDR3 DNA sequence: TGTGCCAGCTATAGAGGAATGAACACTGAAGCTTTCTTT.

V and J are TRBV12-5 and TRBJ1-4; D may be TRBD1 (6 bases). V was trimmed by 5 bases and J by 6 bases, leaving 13 bases between them. Looked up from germline, CDR1 is LGHNT and CDR2 is FRNRAP. There are 14 residues in the CDR3. The CDR3 region is CASGPGGGDEKLFF. The DNA for the CDR3 is TGTGCTAGTGGTCCCGGAGGGGGGGATGAAAAACTGTTTTTT.

J is TRBJ2-2 and V is TRBV6-1; D gene unclear. The CDR3 is 15 amino acids. The germline V and J ends were trimmed by 3 bases and 1 base, with 9 bases remaining between them. Germline loops: CDR1 MNHNS, CDR2 SASEGT. The CDR3 DNA reads TGTGCCAGCAGTGATCTAACTTGGAACACCGGGGAGCTGTTTTTT. This translates into CASSDLTWNTGELFF.

This clone occurred a few times. This chain connects TRBV28 to TRBJ1-2; TRBD1 aligns across 10 bases. The germline gives CDR1 MDHEN, CDR2 SYDVKM. There are 13 residues in the CDR3. V dropped 8 bases and J dropped 3; count of bases not matched to a gene: 3. CDR3 sequence reads: CASRQGADYGYTF. The CDR3 DNA follows: TGTGCCAGCCGACAGGGGGCAGACTATGGCTACACCTTC.

This clone was counted at least ten times. Other DNA sequences within the sample encode an identical CDR3. The genes are TRBV6-5 and TRBJ2-2, with 7 bases fitting TRBD2. The V gene end was trimmed by 0 bases and the J gene end by 5 bases; junction bases not matched to a gene: 0. The germline CDR1 and CDR2 sequences are MNHEY and SVGAGI. The CDR3 is made up of 14 amino acids. As DNA, the CDR3 is TGTGCCAGCAGTTACTCCGGGGGGACCGGGGAGCTGTTTTTT. Its protein product is CASSYSGGTGELFF.

V is TRBV6-6 and J is TRBJ1-1; no firm D call. Germline CDR1 and CDR2: MNHNY and SVGAGI (reference sequence). The V end was cut by 11 bases, the J end by 0 bases, with 13 bases between. CDR3 length: 13 amino acids. CDR3 DNA sequence: TGTGCCGTCTCGTCACACATGAACACTGAAGCTTTCTTT. Amino acid sequence: CAVSSHMNTEAFF.

The chain is built from TRBV11-3 and TRBJ1-5; 8 positions agree with TRBD1. Germline trimming cut 5 bases from V and 5 bases from J; bases unmatched to any gene: 11. The CDR3 extends over 16 amino acids. Germline CDR1 and CDR2: SGHNT and YENEEA. CDR3 loop: CASSPSSGQADQPQHF. The CDR3 DNA reads as TGTGCCAGCAGCCCGTCTTCGGGACAGGCCGATCAGCCCCAGCATTTT.

The chain employs TRBV18 and TRBJ1-1; 9 bases line up with TRBD1. V lost 3 bases and J lost 5; bases outside the gene matches: 7. The germline V gene encodes CDR1 KGHSH and CDR2 LQKENI. The CDR3 runs 15 residues. The CDR3 sequence: CASSPTPGQGTEAFF. The DNA of the CDR3 is TGTGCCAGCTCACCTACTCCGGGACAGGGAACTGAAGCTTTCTTT.

This sequence joins TRBV28 and TRBJ2-1; D gene unclear. Deletions cut 6 bases from V and 4 bases from J, with 10 bases between. The V gene's germline CDR1 is MDHEN and CDR2 SYDVKM. The CDR3 extends over 13 amino acids. CDR3 coding DNA: TGTGCCAGCAGCACCCTAAATTACAATGAGCAGTTCTTC. This translates into CASSTLNYNEQFF.

The chain carries TRBV19 and TRBJ1-6, with 9 bases aligning to TRBD1. Germline assignment: CDR1 LNHDA and CDR2 SQIVND (reference sequence). CDR3 length equals 14 residues. V was pared by 9 bases and J by 10 bases, with 10 bases of the junction left unmatched. The CDR3 sequence is CASKQDRGWSPLHF. As DNA, the CDR3 is TGTGCCAGCAAACAGGACAGGGGTTGGTCACCCCTCCACTTT.

The rearrangement joins TRBV15 to TRBJ2-2, with 8 bases that match TRBD1. Germline loops: CDR1 LNHNV, CDR2 YYDKDF (reference sequence). The ends lost 5 bases at V and 3 bases at J; junction bases unmatched: 2. CDR3 length: 14 amino acids. Here the CDR3 DNA reads TGTGCCACCAGCCAGGGGGCGGACACCGGGGAGCTGTTTTTT. Translation gives CATSQGADTGELFF.

This sequence joins TRBV5-6 and TRBJ2-2; 11 bases match TRBD2. The CDR3 totals 16 residues. V shed 2 bases, J shed 5 bases, and the junction held 5 bases outside the gene matches. Germline CDR1 and CDR2: SGHDT and YYEEEE. CDR3 protein: CASSLPGLAVTGELFF. CDR3 in DNA: TGTGCCAGCAGCTTACCGGGACTAGCGGTAACCGGGGAGCTGTTTTTT.

This clone came up a few times. V and J are TRBV7-8 and TRBJ2-7; D might be TRBD1 (8 bases). CDR3 length equals 15 residues. Germline V gene lookup returns CDR1 SGHVS and CDR2 FQNEAQ. V lost 1 base and J lost 3, with 13 bases in between. CDR3 sequence reads: CASSLGGGTGYEQYV. Written as DNA, the CDR3 is TGTGCCAGCAGCTTAGGGGGAGGGACAGGCTACGAGCAGTACGTC.

The chain links TRBV9 to TRBJ1-5, with 7 bases lining up with TRBD1. V shed 3 bases and J 1 base; nucleotides not matched to a gene: 1. Per the germline V gene, CDR1 is SGDLS and CDR2 is YYNGEE. This CDR3 has 14 residues. The chain's CDR3 is CASSGQGSNQPQHF. CDR3 DNA sequence: TGTGCCAGCAGCGGACAGGGAAGCAATCAGCCCCAGCATTTT.

V and J are TRBV9 and TRBJ2-7; 7 bases fit TRBD1. Germline loops: CDR1 SGDLS, CDR2 YYNGEE. The ends lost 4 bases at V and 2 bases at J; junction bases unmatched: 6. CDR3 length: 14 amino acids. CDR3 sequence: CASSTRQGAYEQYV. The CDR3 region has the DNA TGTGCCAGCAGCACCCGACAGGGAGCCTACGAGCAGTACGTC.

V and J are TRBV19 and TRBJ2-1; TRBD1 matches at 7 bases. There are 16 residues in the CDR3. Germline loops: CDR1 LNHDA, CDR2 SQIVND (reference sequence). Losses at the gene ends were 5 bases for V and 0 bases for J; bases not matched to a gene: 7. CDR3 sequence: CASSSRQGLSYNEQFF. In DNA, the CDR3 is TGTGCCAGTAGTTCCCGACAGGGCCTCTCCTACAATGAGCAGTTCTTC.

In its sample, this clone was seen a few times. The genes are TRBV30 and TRBJ1-4; D call uncertain. In germline, CDR1 is GTSNPN, CDR2 SVGIG (reference sequence). V dropped 5 bases and J dropped 5 bases, with 15 bases sitting between them. The CDR3 extends over 14 amino acids. This CDR3 reads CAWSPGGSNEKLFF. As DNA, the CDR3 is TGTGCCTGGTCGCCGGGTGGGTCCAATGAAAAACTGTTTTTT.

V and J are TRBV7-9 and TRBJ2-7, with TRBD2 matching 7 bases. After removal of 3 bases from V and 2 bases from J, the junction contained 4 bases not matched to a gene. The CDR3 runs to 14 residues. The V gene's germline CDR1 is SEHNR and CDR2 FQNEAQ (reference sequence). The CDR3 loop is CASSFGGSAYEQYV. CDR3 nucleotides: TGTGCCAGCAGCTTCGGGGGGAGCGCCTACGAGCAGTACGTC.

CDR3 residues: CASSLGQGNYGYTF. The DNA of the CDR3 is TGTGCCAGCAGTTTGGGACAGGGTAACTATGGCTACACCTTC. The rearrangement joins TRBV28 to TRBJ1-2; TRBD1 matches 9 bases. The CDR3 is 14 amino acids. Per the germline V gene, CDR1 is MDHEN and CDR2 is SYDVKM. V was pared by 3 bases and J by 1 base, with 0 bases of the junction left unmatched.

The chain employs TRBV2 and TRBJ2-5, with D uncertain. The V gene's germline CDR1 is SNHLY and CDR2 FYNNEI. V gave up 11 bases and J gave up 5 bases, with 15 bases separating them. This CDR3 contains 12 residues. DNA of the CDR3: TGTGCCGGCCTCGTGCAGTTGGAGACCCAGTACTTC. Its protein product is CAGLVQLETQYF.

The chain recombines TRBV6-1 with TRBJ1-3; D is perhaps TRBD1 (6 bases). Trimming left V 2 bases short and J 4 bases short, with 15 bases between. The CDR3 is 16 residues long. The V gene's germline CDR1 is MNHNS and CDR2 SASEGT. The CDR3, as DNA: TGTGCCAGCAGTGAAACCCCGGGAGGGGGAGGAAACACCATATATTTT. Residues: CASSETPGGGGNTIYF.

The chain couples TRBV5-4 to TRBJ1-2, with D tentatively TRBD1 (6 bases). The CDR3 has 12 amino acids. The germline gives CDR1 SGHNT, CDR2 YYREEE (reference sequence). V was cut by 4 bases and J by 6 bases, with 10 bases left in between. The CDR3 DNA reads as TGTGCCAGCAGCCGGACAGTAGATGGCTACACCTTC. Its translation: CASSRTVDGYTF. Combining the CDR3 with reference TRBV5-4 and TRBJ1-2 gives the whole variable domain ETGVTQSPTHLIKTRGQQVTLRCSSQSGHNTVSWYQQALGQGPQFIFQYYREEENGRGNFPPRFSGLQFPNYSSELNVNALELDDSALYLCASSRTVDGYTFGSGTRLTVV.

V is TRBV28 and J is TRBJ2-7, with 7 bases fitting TRBD1. Losses at the gene ends were 6 bases for V and 2 bases for J; bases not matched to a gene: 10. Germline loops: CDR1 MDHEN, CDR2 SYDVKM. The CDR3 has 15 residues. In nucleotides, the CDR3 is TGTGCCAGCAGACCGGGGACAGCGCCAACCTACGAGCAGTACTTC. This sequence encodes CASRPGTAPTYEQYF.